Following are 25 T cell receptor beta chains from one sample sequenced in a study of beta chain features in type 1 diabetes. No antigen has been assigned to these receptors. Expressed TCRB transcripts were sequenced after all isolated RNA was converted to cDNA. Profiling relied on immunoSEQ multiplex PCR, and the TCRdb table lists in-frame clones only, not all of them. Here the sample spans roughly 700,000 clones, 13% being singletons. Overall study results and limits: Type 1 diabetes patients had TCRB CDR3s that were shorter (moderately but significantly so) in all four CD4+ subsets.

Sequencing input: naive CD4+ T cells from blood. These receptor sequences come from a man aged 18-30 years with type 1 diabetes.

This clone has more than one count but fewer than ten. The chain combines TRBV11-3 with TRBJ2-7, with D tentatively TRBD1 (6 bases). CDR3 length: 16 residues. Germline-derived CDR1 and CDR2 are SGHNT and YENEEA. The V end was cut by 0 bases, the J end by 0 bases, with 12 bases between. CDR3 bases: TGTGCCAGCAGCTTAGACAGGGGCCCTTCCTCCTACGAGCAGTACTTC. Its translation is CASSLDRGPSSYEQYF.

This clone has more than one count but fewer than ten. The chain carries TRBV7-9 and TRBJ2-3, with 10 bases lining up with TRBD2. J was trimmed by 5 bases and V by 5 bases; bases with no gene match: 10. Germline CDR1 and CDR2: SEHNR and FQNEAQ (reference sequence). The CDR3 has 16 residues. CDR3: CASSPPASGGKDTQYF. The CDR3 DNA is TGTGCCAGCAGCCCCCCTGCTAGCGGGGGCAAAGATACGCAGTATTTT.

This clone has just a few counts. The J gene is TRBJ1-2, the V gene TRBV5-4, with unresolved D. Trimming stripped 3 bases from V and 8 bases from J, with 11 bases between. Germline CDR1 SGHNT, CDR2 YYREEE (reference sequence). The CDR3 covers 12 residues. CDR3 sequence: CASSSSTSGYTF. DNA of the CDR3: TGTGCCAGCAGCTCCTCCACTTCCGGCTACACCTTC.

V is TRBV4-1 and J is TRBJ1-2, with TRBD1 matching 8 bases. The CDR3 runs to 14 residues. V lost 4 bases and J lost 8; bases outside the gene matches: 9. Germline CDR1 reads MGHRA; CDR2 reads YSYEKL. The CDR3 loop reads CASSPGTGPFGYTF. Here the CDR3 DNA reads TGCGCCAGCAGCCCGGGGACAGGACCCTTCGGCTACACCTTC.

This clone was detected a few times. The chain employs TRBV27 and TRBJ1-2; D uncertain. The germline gives CDR1 MNHEY, CDR2 SMNVEV (reference sequence). Trimming took 4 bases from V and 0 from J, leaving 9 bases between them. The CDR3 spans 14 residues. The CDR3 region has the DNA TGTGCCAGCAGTTCGGCAGATACTAACTATGGCTACACCTTC. This sequence encodes CASSSADTNYGYTF.

J is TRBJ2-5 and V is TRBV30, with TRBD2 matching 12 bases. Germline V CDR1 and CDR2: GTSNPN, SVGIG (reference sequence). V gave up 6 bases and J gave up 2 bases; unmatched junction bases: 7. The CDR3 extends over 15 amino acids. The CDR3 sequence is CACTRGLAGQETQYF. CDR3 coding DNA: TGTGCCTGCACCCGAGGACTAGCGGGACAAGAGACCCAGTACTTC.

The V and J genes are TRBV30 and TRBJ2-7, with a tentative D call TRBD1 (5 bases). CDR1 and CDR2 (germline): GTSNPN, SVGIG (reference sequence). This CDR3 region has 14 residues. Trimming pared 0 bases from V and 0 bases from J, leaving 9 bases between. The chain's CDR3 is CAWSVQQDSYEQYF. CDR3 bases: TGTGCCTGGAGTGTACAACAGGACTCCTACGAGCAGTACTTC. Together with reference TRBV30 and TRBJ2-7, the CDR3 gives the full variable domain: SQTIHQWPATLVQPVGSPLSLECTVEGTSNPNLYWYRQAAGRGLQLLFYSVGIGQISSEVPQNLSASRPQDRQFILSSKKLLLSDSGFYLCAWSVQQDSYEQYFGPGTRLTVT.

The genes are TRBV9 and TRBJ2-3; no clear D gene. Trimming stripped 5 bases from V and 2 bases from J, with 12 bases between. The CDR3 is 14 amino acids. Germline CDR1 and CDR2: SGDLS and YYNGEE. The CDR3 protein is CASRDLGATDTQYF. CDR3 DNA: TGTGCCAGCAGGGATCTAGGTGCCACAGATACGCAGTATTTT.

Regarding this clone: Sequence at one end of the junction differs from germline and may be a read error. The CDR3 DNA reads as TGTGCTAGCAGCCCCCGGGTTGGGGGTCTGGCGGCTGAAGCTTTCTTT. Translated: CASSPRVGGLAAEAFF. This sequence joins TRBV7-7 and TRBJ1-1, with a weak D call TRBD1 (5 bases). The CDR3 is 16 amino acids. Germline CDR1 reads SSHAT; CDR2 reads FNYEAQ (reference sequence).

This clone was detected only a few times. The V and J genes are TRBV19 and TRBJ2-2; perhaps TRBD2 as D (5 bases). The CDR3 is 12 amino acids. The germline gives CDR1 LNHDA, CDR2 SQIVND (reference sequence). Trimming pared 5 bases from V and 7 bases from J, leaving 8 bases between. The CDR3 protein is CASSVGGGELFF. CDR3 nucleotide sequence: TGTGCCAGTAGTGTAGGAGGCGGGGAGCTGTTTTTT.

Only a few counts were recorded for this clone. The gene calls are TRBV7-2 and TRBJ1-5, with 8 bases identical to TRBD1. This CDR3 spans 14 amino acids. Trimming removed 5 bases from V and 5 bases from J; junction bases left unmatched: 5. From germline, CDR1 is SGHTA and CDR2 FQGNSA. This CDR3 reads CASSPDRGYQPQHF. The CDR3 bases are TGTGCCAGCAGCCCTGACAGGGGCTATCAGCCCCAGCATTTT. Filled out from reference TRBV7-2 and TRBJ1-5, the complete variable domain reads GAGVSQSPSNKVTEKGKDVELRCDPISGHTALYWYRQSLGQGLEFLIYFQGNSAPDKSGLPSDRFSAERTGGSVSTLTIQRTQQEDSAVYLCASSPDRGYQPQHFGDGTRLSIL.

This clone was seen more than once but under ten times. This chain connects TRBV13 to TRBJ1-6, with D uncertain. The CDR3 runs 15 residues. Germline-derived CDR1 and CDR2 are PRHDT and FYEKMQ (reference sequence). The V and J ends lost 4 bases and 6 bases respectively, with 13 bases between them. The CDR3 sequence is CASSSWLAGNSPLHF. The CDR3 nucleotides read TGTGCCAGCAGCTCGTGGTTGGCGGGTAATTCACCCCTCCACTTT.

This rearrangement joins TRBV29-1 to TRBJ1-2; TRBD1 might be the D (5 bases). The length of the CDR3 is 14 residues. Germline loops: CDR1 SQVTM, CDR2 ANQGSEA. The ends were cut back, 1 base at V and 8 bases at J, with 17 bases in the middle. The CDR3 region is CSVEGGRALRGYTF. CDR3 in DNA: TGCAGCGTTGAAGGTGGCAGGGCCCTTCGGGGCTACACCTTC.

This clone was counted a few times. The V and J genes are TRBV18 and TRBJ1-2, with 7 bases that match TRBD1. Trimming at V came to 0 bases and at J to 5 bases, leaving 0 bases not matched to a gene. There are 13 residues in the CDR3. Germline V gene data show CDR1 as KGHSH and CDR2 as LQKENI. The CDR3 is CASSPPGQYGYTF. The DNA for the CDR3 is TGTGCCAGCTCACCACCGGGACAGTATGGCTACACCTTC.

The chain recombines TRBV29-1 with TRBJ1-2, with 8 positions matching TRBD1. The V and J ends lost 7 bases and 3 bases, in that order; junction bases with no gene match: 13. The CDR3 covers 15 residues. Germline V gene data show CDR1 as SQVTM and CDR2 as ANQGSEA. The CDR3 loop reads CSAKSRLTGDYGYTF. In nucleotides, the CDR3 is TGCAGCGCCAAAAGCAGATTGACAGGGGACTATGGCTACACCTTC.

This clone was observed a few times. The chain has TRBV7-2 and TRBJ2-2, with TRBD1 matching over 9 bases. V lost 5 bases, J lost 3 bases, and 4 bases stayed unmatched. The CDR3 sequence is 15 residues long. The germline CDR1 and CDR2 sequences are SGHTA and FQGNSA. The CDR3 coding sequence is TGTGCCAGCAGCCAAGGACAGGGGCACACCGGGGAGCTGTTTTTT. Translation gives CASSQGQGHTGELFF.

This chain joins TRBV29-1 and TRBJ1-4; a possible D gene is TRBD1 (6 bases). This CDR3 has 13 residues. V was clipped by 7 bases and J by 2 bases, with 11 bases between them. Germline V gene lookup returns CDR1 SQVTM and CDR2 ANQGSEA. The DNA for the CDR3 is TGCAGCGCTTGGACAGTTACTAATGAAAAACTGTTTTTT. Translating it yields CSAWTVTNEKLFF. Together with reference TRBV29-1 and TRBJ1-4, the CDR3 gives the full variable domain: SAVISQKPSRDICQRGTSLTIQCQVDSQVTMMFWYRQQPGQSLTLIATANQGSEATYESGFVIDKFPISRPNLTFSTLTVSNMSPEDSSIYLCSAWTVTNEKLFFGSGTQLSVL.

The chain uses TRBV7-2 and TRBJ2-7, with unresolved D. Germline values: CDR1 SGHTA, CDR2 FQGNSA. The V end lost 3 bases, the J end lost 10 bases, and 19 bases lay between the germline ends. The CDR3 contains 14 residues. CDR3 nucleotide sequence: TGTGCCAGCAGCTTGAGGAACGCCGGACGCGGTCAGTACTTC. Its protein is CASSLRNAGRGQYF.

This clone was counted a few times. V is TRBV5-1 and J is TRBJ1-5; D call uncertain. This CDR3 is built from 13 residues. Trimming cost V 3 bases and J 4 bases, with 8 bases left between them. The V gene's germline CDR1 is SGHRS and CDR2 YFSETQ. CDR3 DNA: TGCGCCAGCAGCTCGGACCTGAATCAGCCCCAGCATTTT. It yields the protein CASSSDLNQPQHF.

The V and J genes are TRBV10-3 and TRBJ2-7, with D hard to call. Trimming took 5 bases from V and 3 from J, leaving 11 bases between them. This CDR3 is 13 amino acids long. Germline CDR1 and CDR2: ENHRY and SYGVKD. For the CDR3, the DNA is TGTGCCATCAGTTTAGGATCTATCTACGAGCAGTACTTC. It specifies CAISLGSIYEQYF.

As regards this clone: Other DNA variants within this sample encode the same CDR3. This chain joins TRBV7-9 and TRBJ2-7; TRBD1 matches 8 bases. From germline, CDR1 is SEHNR and CDR2 FQNEAQ (reference sequence). CDR3 length equals 14 residues. The J segment lost 4 bases and the V segment lost 4 bases, leaving 6 bases of the junction unmatched. For the CDR3, the DNA is TGTGCCAGCAGCTCCCGGGACAGGCTTTACGAGCAGTACTTC. Translation: CASSSRDRLYEQYF.

V and J are TRBV7-9 and TRBJ2-1; TRBD1 matches 7 bases. V shed 5 bases, J shed 5 bases, and the junction held 9 bases outside the gene matches. Germline V CDR1 and CDR2: SEHNR, FQNEAQ (reference sequence). This CDR3 spans 15 amino acids. CDR3 in DNA: TGTGCCAGCAGCCAACGACAGGGCCGGGACAATGAGCAGTTCTTC. Translating it yields CASSQRQGRDNEQFF.

This clone was detected a few times. This chain connects TRBV30 to TRBJ2-3, with 7 bases aligning to TRBD1. Germline V gives CDR1 GTSNPN, CDR2 SVGIG (reference sequence). The CDR3 has 13 amino acids. The J segment lost 2 bases and the V segment lost 5 bases, leaving 4 bases of the junction unmatched. This chain's CDR3 is CAWDRDLTDTQYF. The CDR3 DNA sequence: TGTGCCTGGGACAGGGACCTCACAGATACGCAGTATTTT.

This clone was seen only a few times. V and J are TRBV2 and TRBJ2-5; TRBD2 agrees at 7 bases. The CDR3 extends over 14 amino acids. Germline V CDR1 and CDR2: SNHLY, FYNNEI. J was trimmed by 2 bases and V by 4 bases; bases with no gene match: 4. As DNA, the CDR3 is TGTGCCAGCAGTGCAAGGGAGGGACAAGAGACCCAGTACTTC. Translated, it gives CASSAREGQETQYF.

This clone was seen a few times. V is TRBV6-5 and J is TRBJ2-3; 8 bases are a match to TRBD1. Germline CDR1 is MNHEY and CDR2 is SVGAGI. Germline trimming cut 4 bases from V and 0 bases from J; bases unmatched to any gene: 3. There are 15 residues in the CDR3. CDR3 protein: CASSWTGPSTDTQYF. The CDR3 region has the DNA TGTGCCAGCAGTTGGACAGGGCCTAGCACAGATACGCAGTATTTT.